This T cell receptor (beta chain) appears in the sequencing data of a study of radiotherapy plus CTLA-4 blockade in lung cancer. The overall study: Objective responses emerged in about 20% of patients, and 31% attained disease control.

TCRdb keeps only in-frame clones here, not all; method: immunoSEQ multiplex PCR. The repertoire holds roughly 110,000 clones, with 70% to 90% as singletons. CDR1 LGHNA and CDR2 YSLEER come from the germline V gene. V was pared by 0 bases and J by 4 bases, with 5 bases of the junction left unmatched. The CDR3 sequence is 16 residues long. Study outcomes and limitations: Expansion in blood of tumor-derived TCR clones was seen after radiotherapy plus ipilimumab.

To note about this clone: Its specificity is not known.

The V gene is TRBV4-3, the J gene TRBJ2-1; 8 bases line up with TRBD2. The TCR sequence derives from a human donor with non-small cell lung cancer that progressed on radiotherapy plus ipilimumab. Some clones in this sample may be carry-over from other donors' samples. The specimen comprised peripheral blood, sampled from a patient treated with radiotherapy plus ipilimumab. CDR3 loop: CASSQEHSGGYNEQFF. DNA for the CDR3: TGCGCCAGCAGCCAAGAACACAGCGGGGGATACAATGAGCAGTTCTTC.